The entry below gives a single TCR beta chain sequence along with its context. Looked up from germline, CDR1 is ENHRY and CDR2 is SYGVKD. Trimming removed 6 bases at V and 5 bases at J, with 10 bases between. This CDR3 spans 12 amino acids. The record originates from a study of CD8 T cells in Susac syndrome. The RNA, about 0.5 to 1 ug, was put through reverse transcription using random hexamers. One entry per CDR3 protein, called by TCRdb with MiXCR from the immunoSEQ multiplex PCR reads. The table has 71,000 or so distinct CDR3 sequences, 85% to 95% seen once; the top ten hold about 0.14%. The gene calls are TRBV10-3 and TRBJ2-5; a weak D match, TRBD1 (6 bases). This sequence was found in a human donor with Susac syndrome. Sequencing input: CD4+ T cells from PBMCs. In nucleotides, the CDR3 is TGTGCCATCAGCTACAGGGCTGAGACCCAGTACTTC. Translation: CAISYRAETQYF.